Included here is one TCR beta chain sequence, with context. Its specificity is not known. This record belongs to a study of T cell responses to AZD1222 COVID-19 vaccine. The CDR3 totals 14 residues. With 0 bases removed from V and 5 bases from J, the gap between germline ends came to 8 bases. CDR1 and CDR2 from the germline V gene are MNHEY and SMNVEV (reference sequence). Study-level points and caveats: Recipients of AZD1222 seropositive at baseline numbered only 5 to 7. Close to half of spike-specific TCRs reportedly recognize unmutated variant regions. Clonal diversity was possibly underestimated, and the donors were mostly white British, with more females.

Clones were sequenced by immunoSEQ multiplex PCR, and TCRdb holds only the in-frame ones, with some missing. The sample records about 100,000 clones, about 85% being singletons. The sequenced sample was peripheral blood, obtained on day 0 of AZD1222 vaccination. The sequence came from an adult in good health. This sequence joins TRBV27 and TRBJ2-1; the D is unclear. DNA of the CDR3: TGTGCCAGCAGTTTATCGGCAGGCCACAATGAGCAGTTCTTC. This codes for CASSLSAGHNEQFF.